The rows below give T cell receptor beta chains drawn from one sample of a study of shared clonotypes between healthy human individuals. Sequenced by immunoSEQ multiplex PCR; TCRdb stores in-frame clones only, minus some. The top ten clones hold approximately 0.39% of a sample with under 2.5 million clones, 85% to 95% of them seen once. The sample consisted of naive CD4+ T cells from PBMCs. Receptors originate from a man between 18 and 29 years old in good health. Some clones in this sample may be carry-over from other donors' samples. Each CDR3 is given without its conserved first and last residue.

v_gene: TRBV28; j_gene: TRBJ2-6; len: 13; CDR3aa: ATRGSDSGANVLT
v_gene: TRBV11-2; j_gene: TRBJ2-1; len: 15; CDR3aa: ASSLDPFGGDSGEQF
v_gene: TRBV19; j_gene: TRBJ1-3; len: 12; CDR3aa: ASRPRFSGNTIY
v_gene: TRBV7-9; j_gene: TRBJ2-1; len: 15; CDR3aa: ASSFGTSGSVENEQF
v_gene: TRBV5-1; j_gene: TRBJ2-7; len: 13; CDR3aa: ASSFLTGSSYEQY
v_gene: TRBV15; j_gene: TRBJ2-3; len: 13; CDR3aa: ATSLRDGSTDTQY
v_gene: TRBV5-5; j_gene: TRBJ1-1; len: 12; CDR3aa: ASSPPGQNTEAF
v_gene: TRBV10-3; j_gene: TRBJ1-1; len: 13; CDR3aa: ATNPGGGLSTEAF
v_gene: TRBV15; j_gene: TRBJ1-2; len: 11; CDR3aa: ATSPRSNYGYT
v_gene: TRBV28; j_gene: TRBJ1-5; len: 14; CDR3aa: ASSPWTGGVDQPQH
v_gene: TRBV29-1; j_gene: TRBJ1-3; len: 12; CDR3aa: SVKQGGGGNTIY
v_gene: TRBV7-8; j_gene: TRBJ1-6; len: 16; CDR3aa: ASSPAGRQLKSNSPLH
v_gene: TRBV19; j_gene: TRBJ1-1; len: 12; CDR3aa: ASSPYLGGAEAF
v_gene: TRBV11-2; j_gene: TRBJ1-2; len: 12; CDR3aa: ASSLVGQGRGYT
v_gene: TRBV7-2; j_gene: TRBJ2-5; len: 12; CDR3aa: ASSVSSGQETQY
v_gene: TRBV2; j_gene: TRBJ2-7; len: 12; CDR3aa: ASNGLAGTHEQY
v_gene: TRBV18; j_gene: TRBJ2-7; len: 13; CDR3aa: ASSETTGGVNEQY
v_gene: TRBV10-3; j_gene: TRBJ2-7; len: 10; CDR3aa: AMIAASYEQY
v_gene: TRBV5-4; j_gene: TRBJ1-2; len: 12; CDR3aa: ASSEGVRNYGYT
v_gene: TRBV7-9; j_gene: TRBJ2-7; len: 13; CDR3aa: ASSQTGDLSYEQY